This entry lists 25 T cell receptor beta chains sequenced from one sample in a study of blood T cell repertoires in COVID-19. This table comes from immunoSEQ multiplex PCR, and its TCRdb copy is limited to in-frame clones, with some not included. The sample has 320,000 or so clones; roughly 84% are singletons. The sequenced sample consisted of PBMCs or T cells enriched from blood (not recorded which). Every receptor here comes from a woman aged 25 to 45 who had recovered from COVID-19.

V is TRBV12-3 or TRBV12-4 and J is TRBJ1-5; TRBD1 matches 7 bases. V trimming: 4 bases; J trimming: 8 bases; junction bases outside the gene matches: 5. This CDR3 contains 13 residues. The CDR3 DNA follows: TGTGCCAGCAGTTCCGGACAGGTTGAGCCCCAGCATTTT. It translates to CASSSGQVEPQHF.

The chain joins TRBV24-1 to TRBJ2-5; D is possibly TRBD2 (5 bases). Deletions cut 4 bases from V and 5 bases from J, with 16 bases between. The CDR3 loop spans 15 amino acids. Germline V gives CDR1 KGHDR, CDR2 SFDVKD. The CDR3 DNA reads TGTGCCACCAGTGAGGACGGTGCTGGGGAGGAGACCCAGTACTTC. Translated, it gives CATSEDGAGEETQYF.

The chain has TRBV4-3 and TRBJ1-2; 7 bases map to TRBD1. Trimming at V came to 4 bases and at J to 8 bases, leaving 10 bases not matched to a gene. CDR1 and CDR2 (germline): LGHNA, YSLEER. This CDR3 spans 14 amino acids. CDR3 bases: TGCGCCAGCAGCCTGAATACAGGGGACGACGGCTACACCTTC. Translation gives CASSLNTGDDGYTF.

The rearrangement joins TRBV11-2 to TRBJ2-5, with D perhaps TRBD1 (6 bases). Germline V gene sequence: CDR1 SGHAT, CDR2 FQNNGV. This CDR3 has 15 amino acids. V lost 4 bases and J lost 5, with 17 bases in between. The CDR3 DNA sequence: TGTGCCAGCAGCTCATACCTGGACAGTCGGGAGACCCAGTACTTC. Translating it yields CASSSYLDSRETQYF.

The table lists this clone with many counts. The chain has TRBV3-1 (or the pseudogene TRBV3-2) and TRBJ2-1, with a tentative D call TRBD2 (6 bases). Germline-derived CDR1 and CDR2 are LGHDT and YNNKEL (reference sequence). The CDR3 runs to 16 residues. Trimming shortened V by 4 bases and J by 0 bases, and 13 bases separated the two germline ends. The CDR3 DNA sequence: TGTGCCAGCAGCCCTGGGGGACTGAGCTCCTACAATGAGCAGTTCTTC. Amino acids: CASSPGGLSSYNEQFF.

This clone came up a few times. V gene TRBV28 combines with J gene TRBJ1-1, with a weak D call TRBD1 (5 bases). Germline values: CDR1 MDHEN, CDR2 SYDVKM. CDR3 length: 14 residues. Trimming cost V 0 bases and J 11 bases, with 16 bases left between them. The DNA of the CDR3 is TGTGCCAGCAGTTTATGGGGCCCAGGGACTGGCGCTTTCTTT. Protein sequence: CASSLWGPGTGAFF.

The chain employs TRBV6-5 and TRBJ1-6; 10 nucleotides line up with TRBD1. Trimming removed 8 bases from V and 10 bases from J; junction bases left unmatched: 5. The CDR3 totals 13 residues. Looked up from germline, CDR1 is MNHEY and CDR2 is SVGAGI. The CDR3 nucleotides are TGTGCCAGCGCCGGGACAGGGGTGTCACCCCTCCACTTT. It encodes CASAGTGVSPLHF.

This clone was observed a single time. The chain has TRBV21-1 and TRBJ2-1; the D call TRBD2 from the table was never checked on the DNA. TRBV21-1 represents a pseudogene. The CDR3 consists of 15 residues. This chain's CDR3 is CASSRGSGAYNEQFF. The DNA for the CDR3 is TGTGCCAGCAGCAGGGGTAGCGGGGCCTACAATGAGCAGTTCTTC.

The J gene is TRBJ1-1, the V gene TRBV2; D is perhaps TRBD1 (5 bases). V lost 11 bases to trimming and J lost 0 bases, with 13 bases between them. Germline assignment: CDR1 SNHLY and CDR2 FYNNEI. This CDR3 contains 13 residues. The CDR3, as DNA: TGTGCCGTATGCAGGGAGGTGAACACTGAAGCTTTCTTT. This gives the protein CAVCREVNTEAFF.

The CDR3 protein is CATSDPGQGFTQHF. The CDR3 DNA follows: TGTGCCACCAGTGACCCGGGACAGGGATTTACCCAGCATTTT. The chain links TRBV24-1 to TRBJ1-5; 9 positions agree with TRBD1. Looked up from germline, CDR1 is KGHDR and CDR2 is SFDVKD. The CDR3 is 14 residues long. The ends lost 4 bases at V and 11 bases at J; junction bases unmatched: 8.

The J gene is TRBJ2-1, the V gene TRBV7-2; D perhaps matches TRBD2 (6 bases). This CDR3 region has 15 residues. The V and J ends lost 0 bases and 0 bases respectively, with 6 bases between them. The V gene's germline CDR1 is SGHTA and CDR2 FQGNSA. Written as DNA, the CDR3 is TGTGCCAGCAGCTTAGCAGCGGGCTCCTACAATGAGCAGTTCTTC. Translation gives CASSLAAGSYNEQFF.

The CDR3 region is CASSLGQVSQPQHF. The CDR3 DNA follows: TGTGCCAGCAGCCTGGGACAGGTAAGCCAGCCCCAGCATTTT. This chain connects TRBV28 to TRBJ1-5; 8 nucleotides match TRBD1. Germline loops: CDR1 MDHEN, CDR2 SYDVKM. There are 14 residues in the CDR3. V lost 6 bases to trimming and J lost 7 bases; unmatched junction nucleotides: 8. Full variable domain (outside the CDR3, taken from reference TRBV28 and TRBJ1-5): DVKVTQSSRYLVKRTGEKVFLECVQDMDHENMFWYRQDPGLGLRLIYFSYDVKMKEKGDIPEGYSVSREKKERFSLILESASTNQTSMYLCASSLGQVSQPQHFGDGTRLSIL.

This clone was observed a few times. Other DNA sequences of this sample code for an identical CDR3. The J gene is TRBJ1-5, the V gene TRBV19, with 7 bases that match TRBD1. This CDR3 is 15 amino acids long. Germline CDR1 is LNHDA and CDR2 is SQIVND (reference sequence). V lost 5 bases to trimming and J lost 0 bases; unmatched junction nucleotides: 4. The chain's CDR3 is CASSLGTDSNQPQHF. CDR3 coding DNA: TGTGCCAGTAGTCTAGGGACAGATAGCAATCAGCCCCAGCATTTT. The whole variable domain, filled in from reference TRBV19 and TRBJ1-5, reads DGGITQSPKYLFRKEGQNVTLSCEQNLNHDAMYWYRQDPGQGLRLIYYSQIVNDFQKGDIAEGYSVSREKKESFPLTVTSAQKNPTAFYLCASSLGTDSNQPQHFGDGTRLSIL.

The chain recombines TRBV28 with TRBJ2-3; 9 bases map to TRBD2. The CDR3 contains 17 residues. Germline V lookup: CDR1 MDHEN, CDR2 SYDVKM. J lost 6 bases, V lost 4 bases, and 14 bases had no gene match. The chain's CDR3 is CASSSQLAGRGEDTQYF. As DNA, the CDR3 is TGTGCCAGCAGTTCCCAGCTAGCGGGGAGGGGGGAGGATACGCAGTATTTT. The full variable domain, completed using reference TRBV28 and TRBJ2-3, is DVKVTQSSRYLVKRTGEKVFLECVQDMDHENMFWYRQDPGLGLRLIYFSYDVKMKEKGDIPEGYSVSREKKERFSLILESASTNQTSMYLCASSSQLAGRGEDTQYFGPGTRLTVL.

This clone was observed once. The gene calls are TRBV28 and TRBJ1-1; D ambiguous. Germline CDR1 reads MDHEN; CDR2 reads SYDVKM. Trimming removed 6 bases from V and 5 bases from J, with 13 bases in between. The CDR3 extends over 13 amino acids. The CDR3 sequence is CASSPEAKTEAFF. For the CDR3, the DNA is TGTGCCAGCAGCCCTGAGGCTAAAACTGAAGCTTTCTTT.

CDR3 loop: CASSEAGQGINNSPLHF. The CDR3, as DNA: TGTGCCAGCAGTGAAGCGGGACAGGGGATAAATAATTCACCCCTCCACTTT. The chain uses TRBV6-1 and TRBJ1-6, with 10 nucleotides matching TRBD1. V dropped 0 bases and J dropped 5; count of bases not matched to a gene: 4. The CDR3 spans 17 residues. In germline, CDR1 is MNHNS, CDR2 SASEGT.

The chain employs TRBV7-8 and TRBJ1-6; no clear D gene. Germline loops: CDR1 SGHVS, CDR2 FQNEAQ. The CDR3 runs 15 residues. Trimming pared 1 base from V and 13 bases from J, leaving 17 bases between. The CDR3 region has the DNA TGTGCCAGCAGCTTAGGGTTCTACGAGAGTACGCCCCTCCACTTT. Translated, it gives CASSLGFYESTPLHF. The full variable domain, in which reference TRBV7-8 and TRBJ1-6 provide the parts outside the CDR3, is GAGVSQSPRYKVAKRGQDVALRCDPISGHVSLFWYQQALGQGPEFLTYFQNEAQLDKSGLPSDRFFAERPEGSVSTLKIQRTQQEDSAVYLCASSLGFYESTPLHFGNGTRLTVT.

The chain employs TRBV15 and TRBJ2-1; D unresolved. The CDR3 extends over 15 amino acids. V was trimmed by 0 bases and J by 0 bases, leaving 6 bases between them. Germline V CDR1 and CDR2: LNHNV, YYDKDF (reference sequence). In DNA, the CDR3 is TGTGCCACCAGCAGAGACACGAGCTCCTACAATGAGCAGTTCTTC. Amino acid sequence: CATSRDTSSYNEQFF. Using reference TRBV15 and TRBJ2-1 for the parts outside the CDR3, the full variable domain is DAMVIQNPRYQVTQFGKPVTLSCSQTLNHNVMYWYQQKSSQAPKLLFHYYDKDFNNEADTPDNFQSRRPNTSFCFLDIRSPGLGDTAMYLCATSRDTSSYNEQFFGPGTRLTVL.

V usage is TRBV6-5 and J usage is TRBJ2-7; D not resolved. CDR1 is MNHEY and CDR2 is SVGAGI in the germline V gene. Trimming took 0 bases from V and 7 from J, leaving 10 bases between them. The CDR3 is 13 residues long. The CDR3 region has the DNA TGTGCCAGCAGTTACTCTCCTCTCGGTGAGCAGTACTTC. Protein product: CASSYSPLGEQYF.

On this clone: Additional DNA sequences in this sample encode the identical CDR3. The chain has TRBV20-1 and TRBJ2-7; D uncertain. With 6 bases removed from V and 1 base from J, the gap between germline ends came to 4 bases. The CDR3 is 10 amino acids. Germline-derived CDR1 and CDR2 are DFQATT and SNEGSKA (reference sequence). CDR3 nucleotide sequence: TGCAGTGCGAGGTCCTACGAGCAGTACTTC. Translated: CSARSYEQYF.

Here the CDR3 DNA reads TGTGCCAGCAGCTCCCCCTCGGGAAACTATGGCTACACCTTC. Translating it yields CASSSPSGNYGYTF. This chain uses TRBV7-2 with TRBJ1-2; D ambiguous. The CDR3 runs 14 residues. Germline assignment: CDR1 SGHTA and CDR2 FQGNSA. The V and J ends lost 4 bases and 2 bases respectively, with 11 bases between them.

As concerns this clone: The same CDR3 arises from other DNA sequences in this sample as well. The V call is TRBV9, the J call TRBJ2-1; TRBD1 might be the D (5 bases). V was cut by 0 bases and J by 0 bases, with 7 bases left in between. CDR3 size: 15 residues. In germline, CDR1 is SGDLS, CDR2 YYNGEE. The CDR3 is CASSVGDSSYNEQFF. DNA of the CDR3: TGTGCCAGCAGCGTAGGAGACAGCTCCTACAATGAGCAGTTCTTC.

The chain joins TRBV6-1 to TRBJ1-6; 9 nucleotides match TRBD1. V shed 2 bases, J shed 0 bases, and the junction held 11 bases outside the gene matches. This CDR3 contains 20 residues. The germline gives CDR1 MNHNS, CDR2 SASEGT. The CDR3 coding sequence is TGTGCCAGCAGTGAAATGGGACAGGGATGGAGGAGCTCCTATAATTCACCCCTCCACTTT. This sequence encodes CASSEMGQGWRSSYNSPLHF.

The V call is TRBV28, the J call TRBJ1-1, with D perhaps TRBD1 (5 bases). Between the trimmed V and J ends, which lost 6 bases and 4 bases, there was a span of 15 bases. Germline loops: CDR1 MDHEN, CDR2 SYDVKM. This CDR3 region has 14 residues. DNA for the CDR3: TGTGCCAGCAGCCCCAGGGAGGGGCGCACTGAAGCTTTCTTT. Its translation: CASSPREGRTEAFF. Combining the CDR3 with reference TRBV28 and TRBJ1-1 gives the whole variable domain DVKVTQSSRYLVKRTGEKVFLECVQDMDHENMFWYRQDPGLGLRLIYFSYDVKMKEKGDIPEGYSVSREKKERFSLILESASTNQTSMYLCASSPREGRTEAFFGQGTRLTVV.

CDR3 residues: CASSFVRESDEQYF. The CDR3 DNA reads as TGTGCCAGCAGTTTTGTCAGGGAAAGCGACGAGCAGTACTTC. The rearrangement joins TRBV27 to TRBJ2-7, with TRBD1 as a possible D gene (5 bases). V was pared by 3 bases and J by 5 bases, with 14 bases between. This CDR3 contains 14 residues. The germline gives CDR1 MNHEY, CDR2 SMNVEV (reference sequence).